The next 21 T cell receptor beta chains were all read from a single sample in a study of cytotoxic CD8 clonotypes in ibrutinib-treated CLL. The repertoire was sequenced with immunoSEQ multiplex PCR; TCRdb's copy has only in-frame clones and lacks some. The repertoire holds 130,000 or so clones, with around 84% as singletons. The sample here was PBMCs, taken after 24 months of ibrutinib treatment. These receptors came from a human donor with chronic lymphocytic leukemia.

The chain has TRBV25-1 and TRBJ2-2; a weak D match, TRBD1 (6 bases). Germline V gives CDR1 MGHDK, CDR2 SYGVNS. Trimming shortened V by 8 bases and J by 4 bases, and 20 bases separated the two germline ends. The CDR3 extends over 16 amino acids. The CDR3 DNA sequence: TGTGCCAGCTGCCCCGGGACACCCCTCGGCACCGGGGAGCTGTTTTTT. It specifies CASCPGTPLGTGELFF.

This chain links TRBV7-9 with TRBJ1-1; 8 bases agree with TRBD1. J was trimmed by 6 bases and V by 2 bases; bases with no gene match: 2. The CDR3 has 13 amino acids. In germline, CDR1 is SEHNR, CDR2 FQNEAQ (reference sequence). The CDR3 bases are TGTGCCAGCAGCTTAACGGGACAGGCTGAAGCTTTCTTT. Its protein product is CASSLTGQAEAFF.

The gene calls are TRBV10-3 and TRBJ2-5, with TRBD2 as a possible D gene (5 bases). Trimming stripped 4 bases from V and 5 bases from J, with 20 bases between. Germline loops: CDR1 ENHRY, CDR2 SYGVKD. CDR3 size: 16 residues. CDR3 in amino acids: CAISGSQTADPETQYF. Here the CDR3 DNA reads TGTGCCATCAGTGGATCGCAAACAGCGGACCCCGAGACCCAGTACTTC.

This clone came up a few times. The genes are TRBV2 and TRBJ2-2; D call uncertain. Germline CDR1 and CDR2: SNHLY and FYNNEI. This CDR3 contains 13 residues. Trimming stripped 1 base from V and 6 bases from J, with 6 bases between. CDR3 sequence: CASSEERPGELFF. The DNA for the CDR3 is TGTGCCAGCAGTGAAGAACGGCCCGGGGAGCTGTTTTTT. Filled out from reference TRBV2 and TRBJ2-2, the complete variable domain reads EPEVTQTPSHQVTQMGQEVILRCVPISNHLYFYWYRQILGQKVEFLVSFYNNEISEKSEIFDDQFSVERPDGSNFTLKIRSTKLEDSAMYFCASSEERPGELFFGEGSRLTVL.

This clone has only one observation. The chain links TRBV10-3 to TRBJ2-3, with 13 bases that match TRBD2. After removal of 5 bases from V and 2 bases from J, the junction contained 4 bases not matched to a gene. Germline CDR1 and CDR2: ENHRY and SYGVKD. The CDR3 runs to 16 residues. In nucleotides, the CDR3 is TGTGCCATCAGTAAAGGGACTAGCGGGGACACAGATACGCAGTATTTT. It is translated as CAISKGTSGDTDTQYF.

This clone was recorded once. This chain joins TRBV19 and TRBJ2-5, with 11 positions matching TRBD2. Germline CDR1 reads LNHDA; CDR2 reads SQIVND (reference sequence). The CDR3 extends over 14 amino acids. With 5 bases clipped from V and 4 bases from J, the junction kept 3 bases outside the gene matches. CDR3 amino acids: CASSPGTSGETQYF. DNA for the CDR3: TGTGCCAGTAGTCCCGGGACTAGCGGAGAGACCCAGTACTTC.

The V and J genes are TRBV11-2 and TRBJ2-7, with D tentatively TRBD1 (6 bases). Germline CDR1 is SGHAT and CDR2 is FQNNGV. This CDR3 has 15 residues. V was trimmed by 0 bases and J by 5 bases, leaving 14 bases between them. CDR3 in amino acids: CASSLDTAGVHEQYF. The CDR3 DNA reads TGTGCCAGCAGCTTAGATACGGCAGGGGTCCACGAGCAGTACTTC. The whole variable domain, remainder taken from reference TRBV11-2 and TRBJ2-7, is EAGVAQSPRYKIIEKRQSVAFWCNPISGHATLYWYQQILGQGPKLLIQFQNNGVVDDSQLPKDRFSAERLKGVDSTLKIQPAKLEDSAVYLCASSLDTAGVHEQYFGPGTRLTVT.

The chain is built from TRBV30 and TRBJ2-7; D is possibly TRBD1 (6 bases). V lost 0 bases, J lost 2 bases, and 14 bases lay in between. This CDR3 is 15 amino acids long. Germline V lookup: CDR1 GTSNPN, CDR2 SVGIG (reference sequence). The CDR3 DNA is TGTGCCTGGAGTGTAGTCCAGGGGACCCCCTACGAGCAGTACTTC. Amino acids: CAWSVVQGTPYEQYF.

This chain connects TRBV9 to TRBJ2-2, with D uncertain. From germline, CDR1 is SGDLS and CDR2 YYNGEE. Deletions cut 2 bases from V and 2 bases from J, with 4 bases between. This CDR3 contains 13 residues. The CDR3 is CASSVRNTGELFF. As DNA, the CDR3 is TGTGCCAGCAGCGTGAGAAACACCGGGGAGCTGTTTTTT. The whole variable domain, remainder taken from reference TRBV9 and TRBJ2-2, is DSGVTQTPKHLITATGQRVTLRCSPRSGDLSVYWYQQSLDQGLQFLIQYYNGEERAKGNILERFSAQQFPDLHSELNLSSLELGDSALYFCASSVRNTGELFFGEGSRLTVL.

This clone was counted once. This specimen includes other DNA sequences encoding the same CDR3. The chain uses TRBV5-1 and TRBJ2-6, with unresolved D. CDR3 length: 16 residues. The germline V gene encodes CDR1 SGHRS and CDR2 YFSETQ. Trimming shortened V by 0 bases and J by 0 bases, and 7 bases separated the two germline ends. The CDR3 reads CASSLGRSSGANVLTF. For the CDR3, the DNA is TGCGCCAGCAGCTTGGGCCGGAGCTCTGGGGCCAACGTCCTGACTTTC.

The genes are TRBV27 and TRBJ2-1; no clear D gene. Trimming took 3 bases from V and 4 from J, leaving 7 bases between them. This CDR3 comprises 13 residues. Germline CDR1 reads MNHEY; CDR2 reads SMNVEV (reference sequence). The CDR3 nucleotides are TGTGCCAGCAGTTTTCCCCCTTACAATGAGCAGTTCTTC. This codes for CASSFPPYNEQFF.

The chain uses TRBV6-1 and TRBJ1-6, with D uncertain. This CDR3 spans 15 amino acids. The germline V gene has CDR1 MNHNS and CDR2 SASEGT. The germline V and J ends were trimmed by 5 bases and 6 bases, with 14 bases remaining between them. CDR3 nucleotides: TGTGCCAGCAGTAGAGACGGGCCCCCTAATTCACCCCTCCACTTT. Translated, it gives CASSRDGPPNSPLHF.

The CDR3 DNA reads as TGTGCTAGTGGTTTGGATTGGACAGGGGTTGGCGAGCAGTACTTC. Amino acid sequence: CASGLDWTGVGEQYF. The chain is built from TRBV12-5 and TRBJ2-7; 9 bases agree with TRBD1. With V trimmed by 1 base and J by 6 bases, 7 bases remained unmatched. Looked up from germline, CDR1 is LGHNT and CDR2 is FRNRAP. The CDR3 totals 15 residues. Variable domain in full (rest from reference TRBV12-5 and TRBJ2-7): DARVTQTPRHKVTEMGQEVTMRCQPILGHNTVFWYRQTMMQGLELLAYFRNRAPLDDSGMPKDRFSAEMPDATLATLKIQPSEPRDSAVYFCASGLDWTGVGEQYFGPGTRLTVT.

This chain connects TRBV5-4 to TRBJ2-2; TRBD2 aligns across 7 bases. Germline assignment: CDR1 SGHNT and CDR2 YYREEE (reference sequence). This CDR3 has 14 residues. The V and J ends lost 2 bases and 3 bases, in that order; junction bases with no gene match: 1. The DNA for the CDR3 is TGTGCCAGCAGCTTTGGGGGGGACACCGGGGAGCTGTTTTTT. Protein sequence: CASSFGGDTGELFF.

This rearrangement joins TRBV27 to TRBJ1-4; D gene uncertain. The CDR3 consists of 14 residues. Germline CDR1 is MNHEY and CDR2 is SMNVEV (reference sequence). Trimming shortened V by 6 bases and J by 3 bases, and 11 bases separated the two germline ends. The CDR3 sequence is CASSDNSANEKLFF. CDR3 coding DNA: TGTGCCAGCAGCGATAACAGCGCTAATGAAAAACTGTTTTTT.

The CDR3 here is CASSLPGAATEAFF. CDR3 nucleotide sequence: TGTGCCAGCAGCTTGCCAGGGGCCGCCACTGAAGCTTTCTTT. The chain joins TRBV5-4 to TRBJ1-1, with D perhaps matching TRBD1 (6 bases). The CDR3 contains 14 residues. The V and J ends lost 1 base and 4 bases respectively, with 11 bases between them. Germline CDR1 and CDR2: SGHNT and YYREEE (reference sequence).

The chain employs TRBV30 and TRBJ1-4; no clear D gene. Germline V lookup: CDR1 GTSNPN, CDR2 SVGIG (reference sequence). V lost 5 bases and J lost 8, with 6 bases in between. The CDR3 is 10 amino acids. The CDR3 DNA reads TGTGCCTGGTCAACAGAAAAACTGTTTTTT. It specifies CAWSTEKLFF.

This clone appeared once. The CDR3 nucleotides read TGTGCCAGCAGCATAGACACCTCCGGGGGGCAGTACTTC. Amino acids: CASSIDTSGGQYF. The chain couples TRBV7-2 to TRBJ2-7, with D tentatively TRBD2 (6 bases). This CDR3 region has 13 residues. The germline V and J ends were trimmed by 5 bases and 9 bases, with 17 bases remaining between them. The germline V gene encodes CDR1 SGHTA and CDR2 FQGNSA.

This clone was seen just once. The rearrangement joins TRBV5-4 to TRBJ1-6; D may be TRBD1 (5 bases). V was trimmed by 2 bases and J by 9 bases, leaving 9 bases between them. Germline lookup yields CDR1 SGHNT and CDR2 YYREEE (reference sequence). This CDR3 has 13 amino acids. Written as DNA, the CDR3 is TGTGCCAGCAGCTTTGGGGGAGGTTCACCCCTCCACTTT. It is translated as CASSFGGGSPLHF.

V gene TRBV2 combines with J gene TRBJ2-3; D remains unclear. This CDR3 spans 15 amino acids. The V end was cut by 7 bases, the J end by 6 bases, with 20 bases between. Germline CDR1 reads SNHLY; CDR2 reads FYNNEI. The CDR3 DNA reads as TGTGCCAGCACTCTTATCCGGGTTTCGTCGGATACGCAGTATTTT. It yields the protein CASTLIRVSSDTQYF.

The gene calls are TRBV30 and TRBJ2-3, with unresolved D. This CDR3 is built from 13 residues. V dropped 0 bases and J dropped 4 bases, with 8 bases sitting between them. From germline, CDR1 is GTSNPN and CDR2 SVGIG (reference sequence). The CDR3 is CAWSVHLADTQYF. In DNA form, the CDR3 reads TGTGCCTGGAGTGTACACCTAGCAGATACGCAGTATTTT.